Presented here are 27 T cell receptor beta chains from one specimen sequenced in a study of blood T cell repertoires in COVID-19. Sequenced by immunoSEQ multiplex PCR; TCRdb stores in-frame clones only, minus some. The sample has over 200,000 clones; roughly 90% are singletons. Input material: PBMCs or T cells enriched from blood (not recorded which). Every receptor here comes from a woman in her 30s who had been exposed to COVID-19.

The table lists this clone with a count of one. The gene calls are TRBV19 and TRBJ2-3; 7 bases align to TRBD2. CDR1 is LNHDA and CDR2 is SQIVND in the germline V gene (reference sequence). The CDR3 covers 17 residues. V was clipped by 3 bases and J by 1 base; unmatched bases: 10. CDR3 amino acids: CASSIRFTGGRTDTQYF. CDR3 DNA sequence: TGTGCCAGTAGTATTCGTTTTACGGGGGGACGCACAGATACGCAGTATTTT.

V and J are TRBV5-1 and TRBJ2-7, with D possibly matching TRBD1 (6 bases). This CDR3 contains 15 residues. The V end was cut by 4 bases, the J end by 1 base, with 15 bases between. Germline V gene data show CDR1 as SGHRS and CDR2 as YFSETQ. The CDR3 loop is CASSPAQGQSYEQYF. CDR3 bases: TGCGCCAGCAGCCCCGCCCAGGGACAATCCTACGAGCAGTACTTC.

The chain uses TRBV7-2 and TRBJ2-1, with TRBD2 matching 9 bases. The ends lost 3 bases at V and 7 bases at J; junction bases unmatched: 4. The CDR3 length is 14 residues. Germline CDR1 is SGHTA and CDR2 is FQGNSA. CDR3 region: CASSFGSGGNEQFF. The CDR3 DNA follows: TGTGCCAGCAGCTTTGGGAGCGGGGGGAATGAGCAGTTCTTC.

The rearrangement uses TRBV12-3 or TRBV12-4 and TRBJ1-4; D gene ambiguous. V shed 6 bases and J shed 8 bases, with 7 bases lying between them. The CDR3 is 11 residues long. CDR3 protein: CASSPREKLFF. The CDR3 DNA sequence: TGTGCCAGCAGCCCTAGGGAAAAACTGTTTTTT.

The V and J genes are TRBV3-1 (or the pseudogene TRBV3-2) and TRBJ2-6; TRBD1 aligns across 9 bases. Germline lookup yields CDR1 LGHDT and CDR2 YNNKEL (reference sequence). The V gene end was trimmed by 4 bases and the J gene end by 4 bases; junction bases not matched to a gene: 14. CDR3 length: 19 residues. CDR3 coding DNA: TGTGCCAGCAGCCCCTCGGACAGGGGAGGTATTGGAGGGGCCAACGTCCTGACTTTC. Translated, it gives CASSPSDRGGIGGANVLTF.

The chain has TRBV5-8 and TRBJ1-2, with TRBD1 as a possible D gene (6 bases). This CDR3 comprises 13 residues. Trimming shortened V by 2 bases and J by 4 bases, and 9 bases separated the two germline ends. The V gene's germline CDR1 is SGHTS and CDR2 YDEGEE. The CDR3 spells CASSLTGTYGYTF. The CDR3 coding sequence is TGTGCCAGCAGCTTAACAGGGACCTATGGCTACACCTTC.

The V gene is TRBV24-1, the J gene TRBJ1-2; D uncertain. CDR1 and CDR2 (germline): KGHDR, SFDVKD. CDR3 length equals 11 residues. The V and J ends lost 3 bases and 8 bases respectively, with 6 bases between them. CDR3: CATSDRAGYTF. The DNA for the CDR3 is TGTGCCACCAGTGATCGAGCCGGCTACACCTTC.

The chain links TRBV2 to TRBJ1-2, with TRBD1 identical over 10 bases. This CDR3 spans 17 amino acids. V shed 7 bases, J shed 3 bases, and the junction held 14 bases outside the gene matches. Germline values: CDR1 SNHLY, CDR2 FYNNEI. CDR3 nucleotides: TGTGCCAGCATCAGTCGGGACAGGGGAAAATTCGACTATGGCTACACCTTC. Translation gives CASISRDRGKFDYGYTF.

The rearrangement links TRBV5-1 to TRBJ2-5, with a possible D match to TRBD2 (6 bases). Germline CDR1 and CDR2: SGHRS and YFSETQ. This CDR3 has 15 residues. V lost 7 bases to trimming and J lost 6 bases, with 22 bases between them. The DNA for the CDR3 is TGCGCCAGCTCAAGGATCCAAAGTGGCGGGAAGACCCAGTACTTC. This encodes CASSRIQSGGKTQYF.

The CDR3: CASSPAGDNNEQFF. The CDR3, as DNA: TGTGCCAGCTCACCAGCGGGGGATAACAATGAGCAGTTCTTC. The chain has TRBV18 and TRBJ2-1, with TRBD2 identical over 7 bases. The germline V gene has CDR1 KGHSH and CDR2 LQKENI. The CDR3 is made up of 14 amino acids. V was pared by 2 bases and J by 5 bases, with 3 bases of the junction left unmatched.

This clone has just a few counts. The rearrangement links TRBV6-1 to TRBJ1-5, with 7 bases matching TRBD1. The CDR3 contains 17 residues. V lost 4 bases and J lost 3; bases outside the gene matches: 12. Germline assignment: CDR1 MNHNS and CDR2 SASEGT. The CDR3 bases are TGTGCCAGCAGTGCCCCGATTAGACAGGGTATCAATCAGCCCCAGCATTTT. Translation: CASSAPIRQGINQPQHF.

J is TRBJ2-5 and V is TRBV11-2; 7 bases line up with TRBD1. Germline-derived CDR1 and CDR2 are SGHAT and FQNNGV. V shed 5 bases, J shed 5 bases, and the junction held 11 bases outside the gene matches. The CDR3 runs 15 residues. CDR3 nucleotides: TGTGCCAGCAGCACAATACAGGGGAGTGGGGAGACCCAGTACTTC. As protein: CASSTIQGSGETQYF.

The chain combines TRBV6-1 with TRBJ2-5; 10 nucleotides align to TRBD1. J was trimmed by 5 bases and V by 2 bases; bases with no gene match: 11. The CDR3 has 17 amino acids. Germline CDR1 and CDR2: MNHNS and SASEGT. CDR3 protein: CASSELGPGQGLETQYF. For the CDR3, the DNA is TGTGCCAGCAGTGAATTAGGGCCGGGACAGGGGCTGGAGACCCAGTACTTC.

This sequence joins TRBV27 and TRBJ2-3, with 9 bases lining up with TRBD2. The V and J ends lost 2 bases and 5 bases, in that order; junction bases with no gene match: 8. From germline, CDR1 is MNHEY and CDR2 SMNVEV (reference sequence). The CDR3 length is 16 residues. The CDR3 bases are TGTGCCAGCAGTTTAGTTCCGCGGGGGGGCAGAGATACGCAGTATTTT. Protein: CASSLVPRGGRDTQYF.

CDR3 nucleotides: TGTGCCAGTAGTATCCGGACAGGCAATCAGCCCCAGCATTTT. Amino acids: CASSIRTGNQPQHF. The chain uses TRBV19 and TRBJ1-5; tentatively, D is TRBD1 (6 bases). The CDR3 sequence is 14 residues long. The V and J ends lost 3 bases and 2 bases respectively, with 8 bases between them. The germline V gene has CDR1 LNHDA and CDR2 SQIVND (reference sequence).

This clone showed up just a few times. At one end, the junction sequence differs from germline, possibly due to a read error. J is TRBJ1-2 and V is TRBV2; D ambiguous. In germline, CDR1 is SNHLY, CDR2 FYNNEI. This CDR3 region has 12 residues. CDR3 protein: CASSVGGKTLPF. CDR3 DNA: TGTGCCAGCAGTGTGGGCGGGAAAACCCTCCCCTTC.

The V and J genes are TRBV7-9 and TRBJ1-2; 10 bases fit TRBD1. The CDR3 consists of 16 residues. Germline CDR1 SEHNR, CDR2 FQNEAQ (reference sequence). The V and J ends lost 4 bases and 4 bases, in that order; junction bases with no gene match: 9. The CDR3 spells CASSSRDRGPAYGYTF. In nucleotides, the CDR3 is TGTGCCAGCAGCTCCCGGGACAGGGGACCTGCCTATGGCTACACCTTC.

The chain recombines TRBV19 with TRBJ2-7; D is unclear. The germline V gene encodes CDR1 LNHDA and CDR2 SQIVND (reference sequence). The CDR3 loop spans 14 amino acids. Between the trimmed V and J ends, which lost 3 bases and 5 bases, there was a span of 14 bases. This CDR3 is CASSMLRHSHEQYF. In DNA form, the CDR3 reads TGTGCCAGTAGTATGTTAAGACATTCCCACGAGCAGTACTTC.

This chain joins TRBV7-8 and TRBJ2-7, with 8 nucleotides matching TRBD1. Trimming took 5 bases from V and 3 from J; bases not matched to a gene: 6. The CDR3 extends over 14 amino acids. Germline V gene lookup returns CDR1 SGHVS and CDR2 FQNEAQ. CDR3 coding DNA: TGTGCCAGCAGCGTAACAGGGGGAAACTACGAGCAGTACTTC. Its protein product is CASSVTGGNYEQYF.

In its sample, this clone was seen once. This chain connects TRBV9 to TRBJ1-5; D is ambiguous. Trimming left V 4 bases short and J 9 bases short, with 17 bases between. The CDR3 has 14 amino acids. CDR1 and CDR2 from the germline V gene are SGDLS and YYNGEE. The CDR3 sequence is CASSTRPEEAPQHF. The CDR3 coding sequence is TGTGCCAGCAGCACTCGCCCGGAAGAGGCGCCCCAGCATTTT. Filled out from reference TRBV9 and TRBJ1-5, the complete variable domain reads DSGVTQTPKHLITATGQRVTLRCSPRSGDLSVYWYQQSLDQGLQFLIQYYNGEERAKGNILERFSAQQFPDLHSELNLSSLELGDSALYFCASSTRPEEAPQHFGDGTRLSIL.

This chain joins TRBV5-1 and TRBJ2-7, with 7 positions matching TRBD1. The V segment lost 0 bases and the J segment 1 base; nucleotides outside the gene matches: 4. Germline CDR1 reads SGHRS; CDR2 reads YFSETQ. This CDR3 spans 15 amino acids. As DNA, the CDR3 is TGCGCCAGCAGCTTGGGTGGACAGGTATCCTACGAGCAGTACTTC. This translates into CASSLGGQVSYEQYF.

This chain joins TRBV7-3 and TRBJ2-5, with unresolved D. The germline V gene has CDR1 SGHTA and CDR2 FQGTGA. The V end lost 2 bases, the J end lost 2 bases, and 6 bases lay between the germline ends. This CDR3 has 13 residues. This chain's CDR3 is CASSLVPQETQYF. CDR3 DNA: TGTGCCAGCAGCTTAGTCCCTCAAGAGACCCAGTACTTC.

This clone was counted once. The chain combines TRBV5-5 with TRBJ2-7; TRBD1 agrees at 7 bases. The J segment lost 0 bases and the V segment lost 1 base, leaving 7 bases of the junction unmatched. CDR3 length: 16 amino acids. The germline CDR1 and CDR2 sequences are SGHKS and YYEKEE (reference sequence). The CDR3 DNA follows: TGTGCCAGCAGCTTGCTTACAGGGGTAATCTCCTACGAGCAGTACTTC. It is translated as CASSLLTGVISYEQYF.

J is TRBJ1-6 and V is TRBV4-1, with D possibly being TRBD1 (5 bases). V shed 5 bases and J shed 10 bases, with 12 bases lying between them. The germline V gene encodes CDR1 MGHRA and CDR2 YSYEKL. The CDR3 is 13 amino acids. The DNA for the CDR3 is TGCGCCAGCAGCTACGACAGTGCGTCACCCCTCCACTTT. It translates to CASSYDSASPLHF.

This clone occurred once. This chain joins TRBV6-6 and TRBJ1-5, with a possible D match to TRBD1 (5 bases). Germline V gene data show CDR1 as MNHNY and CDR2 as SVGAGI (reference sequence). The length of the CDR3 is 13 residues. The V gene lost 6 bases and the J gene lost 3 bases, with 9 bases spanning the gap. DNA for the CDR3: TGTGCCAGCAGCACAGGATTCAATCAGCCCCAGCATTTT. It specifies CASSTGFNQPQHF.

This chain uses TRBV27 with TRBJ1-5; D is ambiguous. V was shortened by 10 bases and J by 1 base, with 14 bases between the two germline ends. Germline loops: CDR1 MNHEY, CDR2 SMNVEV (reference sequence). CDR3 length: 14 amino acids. The DNA for the CDR3 is TGTGCCACCGGCCCGACGGGGAGCAATCAGCCCCAGCATTTT. This encodes CATGPTGSNQPQHF.

The chain has TRBV19 and TRBJ2-1; 8 bases match TRBD1. J was trimmed by 3 bases and V by 6 bases; bases with no gene match: 10. This CDR3 region has 16 residues. The germline gives CDR1 LNHDA, CDR2 SQIVND (reference sequence). The CDR3 is CASSRQTGVLYNEQFF. CDR3 in DNA: TGTGCCAGTAGCCGCCAGACAGGGGTTCTCTACAATGAGCAGTTCTTC.